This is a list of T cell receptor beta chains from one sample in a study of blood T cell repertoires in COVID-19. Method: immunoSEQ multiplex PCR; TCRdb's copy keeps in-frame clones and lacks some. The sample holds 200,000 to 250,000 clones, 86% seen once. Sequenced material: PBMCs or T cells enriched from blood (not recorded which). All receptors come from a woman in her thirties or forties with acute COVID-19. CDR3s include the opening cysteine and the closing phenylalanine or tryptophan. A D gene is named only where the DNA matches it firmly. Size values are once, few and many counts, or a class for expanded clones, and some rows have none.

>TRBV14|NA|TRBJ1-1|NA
CASSQGWRDRNEAFF
TGTGCCAGCAGCCAAGGGTGGAGGGATCGAAATGAAGCTTTCTTT
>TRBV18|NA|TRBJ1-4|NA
CASSPFRGEGEKLFF
TGTGCCAGCTCGCCCTTCCGGGGAGAGGGTGAAAAACTGTTTTTT
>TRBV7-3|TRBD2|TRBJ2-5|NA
CASSPVAGGQETQYF
TGTGCCAGCAGCCCGGTAGCGGGGGGCCAAGAGACCCAGTACTTC
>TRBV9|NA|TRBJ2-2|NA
CASSEGGEWGSAGELFF
TGTGCCAGCAGCGAGGGCGGGGAATGGGGAAGCGCCGGGGAGCTGTTTTTT
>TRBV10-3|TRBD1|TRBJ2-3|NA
CAISGGQGHTDTQYF
TGTGCCATCAGTGGGGGACAGGGACACACAGATACGCAGTATTTT
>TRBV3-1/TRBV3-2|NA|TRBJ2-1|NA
CASSDSARSYNEQFF
TGTGCCAGCAGCGACTCTGCACGCTCCTACAATGAGCAGTTCTTC
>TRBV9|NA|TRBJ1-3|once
CASSTSSGNTIYF
TGTGCCAGCAGCACTAGTTCTGGAAACACCATATATTTT
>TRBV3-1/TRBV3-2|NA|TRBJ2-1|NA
CASSQDGGTYNEQFF
TGTGCCAGCAGCCAAGACGGGGGTACCTACAATGAGCAGTTCTTC
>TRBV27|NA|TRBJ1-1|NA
CASSSGGLITEAFF
TGTGCCAGCAGTTCGGGGGGGCTGATCACTGAAGCTTTCTTT
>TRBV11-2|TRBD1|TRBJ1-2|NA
CASSSALRRGFPEGYTF
TGTGCCAGCAGCTCTGCCTTACGCAGGGGGTTTCCTGAGGGCTACACCTTC
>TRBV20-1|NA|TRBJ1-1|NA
CSASTGPRGTEAFF
TGCAGTGCTAGTACAGGCCCCAGAGGCACTGAAGCTTTCTTT
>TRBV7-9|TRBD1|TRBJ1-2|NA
CASSPRKGATYGYTF
TGTGCCAGCAGCCCCCGGAAGGGGGCCACCTATGGCTACACCTTC
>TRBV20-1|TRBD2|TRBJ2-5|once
CSGLAYETQYF
TGCAGCGGACTAGCTTACGAGACCCAGTACTTC
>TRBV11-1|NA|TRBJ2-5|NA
CASSFGSRLGETQYF
TGTGCCAGCAGCTTCGGGAGTCGGCTAGGGGAGACCCAGTACTTC
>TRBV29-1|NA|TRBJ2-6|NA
CSVLSRGRSGANVLTF
TGCAGCGTCTTATCCAGGGGGAGGTCTGGGGCCAACGTCCTGACTTTC
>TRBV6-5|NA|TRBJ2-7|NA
CASTQGYEQYF
TGTGCCAGCACCCAGGGGTACGAGCAGTACTTC
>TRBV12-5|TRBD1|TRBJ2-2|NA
CASGSPGQVNTGELFF
TGTGCTAGTGGTTCGCCGGGACAGGTGAACACCGGGGAGCTGTTTTTT
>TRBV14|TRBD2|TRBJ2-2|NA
CASSPVVAGTGELFF
TGTGCCAGCAGCCCAGTAGTAGCGGGCACCGGGGAGCTGTTTTTT
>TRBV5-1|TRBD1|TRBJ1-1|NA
CASRQGEVFPAFF
TGCGCCAGCAGGCAGGGGGAAGTCTTCCCCGCTTTCTTT
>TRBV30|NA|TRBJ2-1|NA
CAWTKPEEGHNEQFF
TGTGCCTGGACAAAACCTGAAGAGGGCCACAATGAGCAGTTCTTC
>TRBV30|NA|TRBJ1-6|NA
CAWSVPGLGSPLHF
TGTGCCTGGAGTGTACCAGGACTCGGTTCACCCCTCCACTTT
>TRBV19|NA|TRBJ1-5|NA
CASSTPEVSNQPQHF
TGTGCCAGTAGTACCCCGGAGGTTAGCAATCAGCCCCAGCATTTT
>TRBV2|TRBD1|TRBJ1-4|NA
CASRADRGFNEKLFF
TGTGCCAGCAGGGCGGACAGGGGCTTTAATGAAAAACTGTTTTTT
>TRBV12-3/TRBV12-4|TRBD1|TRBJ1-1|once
CASSFSGGTEAFF
TGTGCCAGCAGTTTCTCAGGGGGAACTGAAGCTTTCTTT
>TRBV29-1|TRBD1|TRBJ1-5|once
CSVADRGNQPQHF
TGCAGCGTAGCGGACAGGGGCAATCAGCCCCAGCATTTT
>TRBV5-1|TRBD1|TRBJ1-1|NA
CASSLRGQGASEAFF
TGCGCCAGCAGTTTGAGGGGACAGGGAGCGAGTGAAGCTTTCTTT
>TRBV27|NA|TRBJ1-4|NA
CASSFLRLTANEKLFF
TGTGCCAGCAGTTTTTTGCGTTTGACAGCTAATGAAAAACTGTTTTTT
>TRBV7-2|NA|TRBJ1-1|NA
CASSSLRANTEAFF
TGTGCCAGCAGCTCTCTGAGGGCGAACACTGAAGCTTTCTTT
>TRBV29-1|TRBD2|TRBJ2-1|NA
CSVILAGGRDEQFF
TGCAGCGTTATACTAGCGGGGGGGCGGGATGAGCAGTTCTTC
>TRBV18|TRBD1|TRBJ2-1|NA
CASSQGTGINEQFF
TGTGCCAGCTCACAAGGGACAGGAATCAATGAGCAGTTCTTC
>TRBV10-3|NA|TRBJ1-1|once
CAISEDISEAFF
TGTGCCATCAGTGAGGACATCTCTGAAGCTTTCTTT
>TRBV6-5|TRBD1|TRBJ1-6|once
CASSSGTGGRSPLHF
TGTGCCAGCAGTTCCGGGACAGGAGGAAGGTCACCCCTCCACTTT
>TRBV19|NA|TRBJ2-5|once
CASSVTGGEQETQYF
TGTGCCAGTAGTGTCACAGGGGGGGAGCAAGAGACCCAGTACTTC
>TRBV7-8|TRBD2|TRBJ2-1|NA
CASRQAGGPYNEQFF
TGTGCCAGCCGACAAGCGGGGGGACCCTACAATGAGCAGTTCTTC
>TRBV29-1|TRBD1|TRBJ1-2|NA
CAGDREDGYTF
TGCGCAGGGGACAGGGAAGATGGCTACACCTTC
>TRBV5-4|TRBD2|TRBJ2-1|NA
CASSLLGLAGVYNEQFF
TGTGCCAGCAGCCTCCTGGGACTAGCGGGGGTGTACAATGAGCAGTTCTTC
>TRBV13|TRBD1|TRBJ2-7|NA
CASSLGGTGGGYEQYF
TGTGCCAGCAGCTTAGGTGGAACAGGGGGTGGCTACGAGCAGTACTTC
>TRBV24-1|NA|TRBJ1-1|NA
CATSDSDREAFF
TGTGCCACCAGTGATTCAGACAGGGAAGCTTTCTTT
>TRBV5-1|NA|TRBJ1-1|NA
CASSLQEDTEAFF
TGCGCCAGCAGCTTGCAGGAGGACACTGAAGCTTTCTTT
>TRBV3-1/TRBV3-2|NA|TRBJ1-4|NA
CASSPYATNEKLFF
TGTGCCAGCAGCCCTTATGCAACTAATGAAAAACTGTTTTTT
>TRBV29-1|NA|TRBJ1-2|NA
CSVQEGSSGYTF
TGCAGCGTTCAGGAGGGAAGTTCTGGCTACACCTTC
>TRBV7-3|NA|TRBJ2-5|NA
CASSLQGLKTQYF
TGTGCCAGCAGCTTGCAGGGTTTAAAGACCCAGTACTTC
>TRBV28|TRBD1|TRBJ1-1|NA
CASSTPDRGAEAFF
TGTGCCAGCAGTACACCAGACAGGGGCGCTGAAGCTTTCTTT
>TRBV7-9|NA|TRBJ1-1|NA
CASSLFIPEAFF
TGTGCCAGCAGCCTATTCATACCTGAAGCTTTCTTT
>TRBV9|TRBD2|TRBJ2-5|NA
CASSVTGLADQETQYF
TGTGCCAGCAGCGTAACGGGACTAGCGGATCAAGAGACCCAGTACTTC
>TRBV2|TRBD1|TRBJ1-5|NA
CASSVHRGNQPQHF
TGTGCCAGCAGTGTGCACAGGGGTAATCAGCCCCAGCATTTT
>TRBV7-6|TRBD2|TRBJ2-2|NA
CASSLSSGGTNTGELFF
TGTGCCAGCAGCTTATCTAGCGGGGGGACGAACACCGGGGAGCTGTTTTTT
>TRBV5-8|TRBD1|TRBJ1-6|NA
CASSSGTGGTSYNSPLHF
TGTGCCAGCAGCTCGGGGACAGGGGGCACGTCCTATAATTCACCCCTCCACTTT
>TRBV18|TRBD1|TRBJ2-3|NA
CASSRLAGGRTDTQYF
TGTGCCAGCTCAAGATTAGCAGGGGGCCGAACAGATACGCAGTATTTT